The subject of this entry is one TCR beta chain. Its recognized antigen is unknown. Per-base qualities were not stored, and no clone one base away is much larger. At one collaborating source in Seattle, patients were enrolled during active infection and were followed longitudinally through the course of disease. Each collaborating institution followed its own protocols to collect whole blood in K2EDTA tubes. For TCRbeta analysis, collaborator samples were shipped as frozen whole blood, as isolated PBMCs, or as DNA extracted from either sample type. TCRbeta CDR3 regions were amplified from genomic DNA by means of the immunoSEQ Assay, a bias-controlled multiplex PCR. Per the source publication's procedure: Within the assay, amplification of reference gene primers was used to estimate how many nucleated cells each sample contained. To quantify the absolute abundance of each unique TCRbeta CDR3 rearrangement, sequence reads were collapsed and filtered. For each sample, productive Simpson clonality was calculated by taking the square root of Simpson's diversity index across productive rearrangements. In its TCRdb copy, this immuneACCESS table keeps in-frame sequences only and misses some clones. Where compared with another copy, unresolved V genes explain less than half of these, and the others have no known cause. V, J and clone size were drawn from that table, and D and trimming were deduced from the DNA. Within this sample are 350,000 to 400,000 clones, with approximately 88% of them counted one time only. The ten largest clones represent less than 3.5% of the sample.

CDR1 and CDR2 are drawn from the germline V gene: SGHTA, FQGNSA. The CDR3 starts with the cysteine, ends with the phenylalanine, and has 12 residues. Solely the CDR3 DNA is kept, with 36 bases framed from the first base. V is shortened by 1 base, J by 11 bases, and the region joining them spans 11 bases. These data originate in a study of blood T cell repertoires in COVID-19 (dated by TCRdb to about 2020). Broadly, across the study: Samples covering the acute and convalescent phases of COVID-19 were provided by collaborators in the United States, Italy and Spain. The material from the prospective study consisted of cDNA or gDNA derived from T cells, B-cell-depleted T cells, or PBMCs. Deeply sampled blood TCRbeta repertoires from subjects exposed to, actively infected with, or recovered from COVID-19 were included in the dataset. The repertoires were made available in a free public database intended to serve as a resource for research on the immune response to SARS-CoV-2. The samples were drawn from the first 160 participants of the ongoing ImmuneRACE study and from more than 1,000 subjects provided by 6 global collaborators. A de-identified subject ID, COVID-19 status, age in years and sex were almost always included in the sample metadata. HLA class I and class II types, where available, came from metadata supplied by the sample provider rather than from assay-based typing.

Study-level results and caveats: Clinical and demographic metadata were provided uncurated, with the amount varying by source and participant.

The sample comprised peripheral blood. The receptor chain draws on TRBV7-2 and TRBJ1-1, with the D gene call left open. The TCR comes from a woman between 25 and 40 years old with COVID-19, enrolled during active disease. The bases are TGTGCCAGCAGCTTAGGAGCCGGGGAGGCTTTCTTT. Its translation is CASSLGAGEAFF. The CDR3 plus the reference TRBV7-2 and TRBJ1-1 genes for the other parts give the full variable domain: GAGVSQSPSNKVTEKGKDVELRCDPISGHTALYWYRQSLGQGLEFLIYFQGNSAPDKSGLPSDRFSAERTGGSVSTLTIQRTQQEDSAVYLCASSLGAGEAFFGQGTRLTVV.